The TCR beta chain under discussion was sequenced for a study of T cells after yellow fever vaccination. General study findings and limits: Re-detected after boosting: most primary clones, 96% of CD4 and 88% of CD8. Weaker, the secondary response had a peak occurring faster, on day 5 versus 15. Within FACS-sorted repertoires, abundant clonotypes contaminating from the bulk population could be present.

Template switching with 5'RACE generated the TCR cDNA and added a universal primer site and UMIs. Each CDR3 protein is one row after TCRdb ran MiXCR on the 5' RACE reads. This sample has about 220,000 distinct CDR3 sequences, with approximately 6.7% found just once. This clonotype was seen ten or more times. The target antigen is unknown. This receptor was taken from a man aged 30 to 39 who received the YFV17D yellow fever vaccine. The starting material was CD4+ T cells sorted from PBMCs, obtained on the day of the yellow fever booster vaccination.

The CDR3 sequence: CASSNEWTGSTEAFF. For the CDR3, the DNA is TGTGCCAGCAGCAACGAATGGACAGGGAGCACTGAAGCTTTCTTT. The chain links TRBV3-1 to TRBJ1-1; 8 bases fit TRBD1. This CDR3 has 15 residues. The germline V gene encodes CDR1 LGHDT and CDR2 YNNKEL (reference sequence). The trim removed 5 bases at V and 4 bases at J, leaving 9 bases unmatched. The whole variable domain, filled in from reference TRBV3-1 and TRBJ1-1, reads DTAVSQTPKYLVTQMGNDKSIKCEQNLGHDTMYWYKQDSKKFLKIMFSYNNKELIINETVPNRFSPKSPDKAHLNLHINSLELGDSAVYFCASSNEWTGSTEAFFGQGTRLTVV.